The subject of this entry is one T cell receptor beta chain. CDR3 size: 17 residues. J was trimmed by 4 bases and V by 4 bases; bases with no gene match: 12. The germline gives CDR1 SGDLS, CDR2 YYNGEE. Original data processing: For nucleated cells, counts were estimated from reference gene primer amplification. Profiling relied on immunoSEQ multiplex PCR, and the TCRdb table lists in-frame clones only, not all of them. The V and J calls and clone size were taken over from that table, and D and trimming were inferred from the DNA. The sample comprises 250,000 or so clones, roughly 87% of which are singletons, and less than 5% rests with the top ten. This sample stems from a study of blood T cell repertoires in COVID-19. For the study at large: Some COVID-19 samples were acute and others convalescent; all came from the United States, Italy and Spain.

What was sequenced was peripheral blood. The clonotype originates from a woman aged 40-49 years who had recovered from COVID-19. The V and J genes are TRBV9 and TRBJ1-3; 9 bases line up with TRBD1. CDR3: CASSLRGDRERGNTIYF. The CDR3 DNA reads TGTGCCAGCAGCCTCCGGGGGGACAGGGAACGAGGAAACACCATATATTTT.